This is a list of T cell receptor beta chains from one sample in a study of T cells after yellow fever vaccination. TCRdb itself ran the 5' RACE reads through MiXCR, one entry per CDR3 protein. Of hundreds of thousands of distinct CDR3 sequences listed, 9% to 15% are singletons. The specimen was PBMCs, collected on the day of the yellow fever booster vaccination. The receptor source for this set is a man younger than 40 who received the YFV17D yellow fever vaccine. CDR3s include the opening cysteine and the closing phenylalanine or tryptophan. Fields, in order: D gene, V gene, J gene, CDR3 protein. D genes are given only for firm matches.

>.|TRBV20-1|TRBJ2-1
CSARGLLIRRQFF
>TRBD1|TRBV7-9|TRBJ1-1
CASSYPPTGGNTEAFF
>.|TRBV20-1|TRBJ2-1
CSARVGVNPYNEQFF
>.|TRBV7-3|TRBJ2-7
CASSEGPDSISYEQYF
>.|TRBV20-1|TRBJ1-4
CSARDPGGNEKLFF
>.|TRBV6-5|TRBJ2-3
CASGRGADTQYF
>.|TRBV20-1|TRBJ2-7
CSAGAPGPTYEQYF
>.|TRBV20-1|TRBJ1-2
CSASGSNYGYTF
>.|TRBV3-1|TRBJ2-1
CASSQVGAEQFF
>.|TRBV5-4|TRBJ2-1
CASSLDSLLNNEQFF
>TRBD2|TRBV29-1|TRBJ2-1
CSVEMGTSGAYNEQFF
>TRBD1|TRBV12-3/TRBV12-4|TRBJ2-7
CASMQDRNYEQYF
>TRBD2|TRBV2|TRBJ2-3
CASSALGRAGGADTQYF
>TRBD1|TRBV18|TRBJ1-1
CASSPGTGGYTEAFF